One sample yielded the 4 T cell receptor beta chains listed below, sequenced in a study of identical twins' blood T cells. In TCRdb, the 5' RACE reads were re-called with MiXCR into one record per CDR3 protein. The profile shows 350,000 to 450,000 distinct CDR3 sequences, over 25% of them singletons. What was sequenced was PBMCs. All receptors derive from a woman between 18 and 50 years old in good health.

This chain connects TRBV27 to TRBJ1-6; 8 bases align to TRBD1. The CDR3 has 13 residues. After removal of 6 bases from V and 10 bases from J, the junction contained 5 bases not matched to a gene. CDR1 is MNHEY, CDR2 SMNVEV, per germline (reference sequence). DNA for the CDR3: TGTGCCAGCAGCGAAACAGGGGGATCACCCCTCCACTTT. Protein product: CASSETGGSPLHF.

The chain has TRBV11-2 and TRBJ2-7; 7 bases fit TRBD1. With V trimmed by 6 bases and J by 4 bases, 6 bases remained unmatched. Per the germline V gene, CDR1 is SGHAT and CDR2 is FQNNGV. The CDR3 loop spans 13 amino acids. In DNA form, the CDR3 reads TGTGCCAGCAGAAAAGGGACAGTATACGAGCAGTACTTC. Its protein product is CASRKGTVYEQYF. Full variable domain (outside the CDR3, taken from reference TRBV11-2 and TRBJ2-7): EAGVAQSPRYKIIEKRQSVAFWCNPISGHATLYWYQQILGQGPKLLIQFQNNGVVDDSQLPKDRFSAERLKGVDSTLKIQPAKLEDSAVYLCASRKGTVYEQYFGPGTRLTVT.

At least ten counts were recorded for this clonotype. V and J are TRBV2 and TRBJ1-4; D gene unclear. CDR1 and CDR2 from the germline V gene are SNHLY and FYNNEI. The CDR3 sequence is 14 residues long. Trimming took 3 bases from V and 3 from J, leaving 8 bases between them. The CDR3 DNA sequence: TGTGCCAGCAGTGAGGCGGCGGCTAATGAAAAACTGTTTTTT. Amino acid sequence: CASSEAAANEKLFF.

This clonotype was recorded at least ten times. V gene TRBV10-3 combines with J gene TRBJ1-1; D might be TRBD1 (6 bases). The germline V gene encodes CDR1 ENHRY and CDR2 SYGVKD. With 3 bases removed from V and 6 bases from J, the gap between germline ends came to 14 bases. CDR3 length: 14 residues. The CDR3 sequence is CAISDHSQGPEAFF. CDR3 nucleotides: TGTGCCATCAGTGACCACTCACAGGGCCCTGAAGCTTTCTTT.